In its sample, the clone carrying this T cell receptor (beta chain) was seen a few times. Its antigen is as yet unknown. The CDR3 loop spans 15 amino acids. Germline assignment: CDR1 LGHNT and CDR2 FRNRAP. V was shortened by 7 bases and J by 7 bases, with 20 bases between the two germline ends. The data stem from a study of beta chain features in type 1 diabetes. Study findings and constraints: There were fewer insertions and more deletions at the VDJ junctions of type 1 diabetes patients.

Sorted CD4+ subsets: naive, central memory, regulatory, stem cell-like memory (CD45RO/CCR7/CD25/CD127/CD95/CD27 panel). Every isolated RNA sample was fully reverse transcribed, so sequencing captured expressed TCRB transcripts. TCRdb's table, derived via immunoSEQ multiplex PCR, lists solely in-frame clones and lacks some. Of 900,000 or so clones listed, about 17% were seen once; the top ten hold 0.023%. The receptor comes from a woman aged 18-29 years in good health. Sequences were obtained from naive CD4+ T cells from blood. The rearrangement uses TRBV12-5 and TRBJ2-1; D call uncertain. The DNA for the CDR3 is TGTGCTAGTGCTCCTGGGCTCCACGACGCGAATGAGCAGTTCTTC. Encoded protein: CASAPGLHDANEQFF.